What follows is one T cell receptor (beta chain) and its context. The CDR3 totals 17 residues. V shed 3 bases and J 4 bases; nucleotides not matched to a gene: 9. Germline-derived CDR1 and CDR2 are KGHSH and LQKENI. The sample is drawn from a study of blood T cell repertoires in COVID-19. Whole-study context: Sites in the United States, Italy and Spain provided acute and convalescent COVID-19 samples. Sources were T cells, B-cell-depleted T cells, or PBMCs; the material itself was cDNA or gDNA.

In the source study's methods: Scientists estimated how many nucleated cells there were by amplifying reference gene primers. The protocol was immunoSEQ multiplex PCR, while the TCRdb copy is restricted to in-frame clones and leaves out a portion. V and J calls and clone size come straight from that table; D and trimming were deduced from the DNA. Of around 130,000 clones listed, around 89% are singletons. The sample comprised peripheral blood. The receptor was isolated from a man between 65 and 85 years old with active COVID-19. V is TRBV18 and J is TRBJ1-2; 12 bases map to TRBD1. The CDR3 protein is CASSPFRDRGRGYGYTF. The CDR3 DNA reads TGTGCCAGCTCACCGTTCCGGGACAGGGGGCGAGGCTATGGCTACACCTTC.